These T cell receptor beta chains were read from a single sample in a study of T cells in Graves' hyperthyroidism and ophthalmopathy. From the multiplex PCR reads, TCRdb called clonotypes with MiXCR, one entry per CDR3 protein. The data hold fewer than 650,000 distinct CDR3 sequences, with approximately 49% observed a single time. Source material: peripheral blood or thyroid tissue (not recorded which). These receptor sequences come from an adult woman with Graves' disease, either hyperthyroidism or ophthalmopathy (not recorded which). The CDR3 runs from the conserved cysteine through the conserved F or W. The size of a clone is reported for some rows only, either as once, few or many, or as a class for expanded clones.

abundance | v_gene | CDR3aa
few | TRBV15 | CATSVTRQVQAFF
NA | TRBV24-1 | CATSLGGLEEYGYTF
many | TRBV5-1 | CASSLESGLGGEKLFF
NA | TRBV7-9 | CASSLMDRENQPQHF
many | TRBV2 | CASKWGVATNEKLFF
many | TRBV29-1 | CSVGQGHAEAFF
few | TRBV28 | CASRTGTEASQYF
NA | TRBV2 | CASRGGGSSSGNTIYF
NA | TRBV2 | CASRDRTGDSPLHF
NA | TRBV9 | CASSVPGALDGYTF
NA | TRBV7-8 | CASSLAVGTNEKLFF
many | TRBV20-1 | CSARPRDRLINTEAFF
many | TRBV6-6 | CASRRDSFNEKLFF
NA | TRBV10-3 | CASSSTPDQPQHF
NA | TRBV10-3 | CAIRGPADNSPLHF
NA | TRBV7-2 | CASSLVGPPTEQYF
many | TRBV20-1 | CSARGGQGRQETQYF
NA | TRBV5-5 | CASSLQGGGGELFF
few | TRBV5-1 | CASSLFGQVNQPQHF
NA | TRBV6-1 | CASSVPLGFENTEAFF
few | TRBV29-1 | CSVEDRDRGGYTF
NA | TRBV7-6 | CASSLEAERAPLHF
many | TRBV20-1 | CSARPTPQGYGYTF
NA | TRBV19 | CARRSVSGTEAFF
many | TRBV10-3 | CAISESANQETQYF
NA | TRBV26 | CASSQDVGLAISYEQYF
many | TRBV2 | CASSEVGLMNTGELFF
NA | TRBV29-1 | CASSQIWNTEAFF
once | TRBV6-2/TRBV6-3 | CASSYRGGYGYTF